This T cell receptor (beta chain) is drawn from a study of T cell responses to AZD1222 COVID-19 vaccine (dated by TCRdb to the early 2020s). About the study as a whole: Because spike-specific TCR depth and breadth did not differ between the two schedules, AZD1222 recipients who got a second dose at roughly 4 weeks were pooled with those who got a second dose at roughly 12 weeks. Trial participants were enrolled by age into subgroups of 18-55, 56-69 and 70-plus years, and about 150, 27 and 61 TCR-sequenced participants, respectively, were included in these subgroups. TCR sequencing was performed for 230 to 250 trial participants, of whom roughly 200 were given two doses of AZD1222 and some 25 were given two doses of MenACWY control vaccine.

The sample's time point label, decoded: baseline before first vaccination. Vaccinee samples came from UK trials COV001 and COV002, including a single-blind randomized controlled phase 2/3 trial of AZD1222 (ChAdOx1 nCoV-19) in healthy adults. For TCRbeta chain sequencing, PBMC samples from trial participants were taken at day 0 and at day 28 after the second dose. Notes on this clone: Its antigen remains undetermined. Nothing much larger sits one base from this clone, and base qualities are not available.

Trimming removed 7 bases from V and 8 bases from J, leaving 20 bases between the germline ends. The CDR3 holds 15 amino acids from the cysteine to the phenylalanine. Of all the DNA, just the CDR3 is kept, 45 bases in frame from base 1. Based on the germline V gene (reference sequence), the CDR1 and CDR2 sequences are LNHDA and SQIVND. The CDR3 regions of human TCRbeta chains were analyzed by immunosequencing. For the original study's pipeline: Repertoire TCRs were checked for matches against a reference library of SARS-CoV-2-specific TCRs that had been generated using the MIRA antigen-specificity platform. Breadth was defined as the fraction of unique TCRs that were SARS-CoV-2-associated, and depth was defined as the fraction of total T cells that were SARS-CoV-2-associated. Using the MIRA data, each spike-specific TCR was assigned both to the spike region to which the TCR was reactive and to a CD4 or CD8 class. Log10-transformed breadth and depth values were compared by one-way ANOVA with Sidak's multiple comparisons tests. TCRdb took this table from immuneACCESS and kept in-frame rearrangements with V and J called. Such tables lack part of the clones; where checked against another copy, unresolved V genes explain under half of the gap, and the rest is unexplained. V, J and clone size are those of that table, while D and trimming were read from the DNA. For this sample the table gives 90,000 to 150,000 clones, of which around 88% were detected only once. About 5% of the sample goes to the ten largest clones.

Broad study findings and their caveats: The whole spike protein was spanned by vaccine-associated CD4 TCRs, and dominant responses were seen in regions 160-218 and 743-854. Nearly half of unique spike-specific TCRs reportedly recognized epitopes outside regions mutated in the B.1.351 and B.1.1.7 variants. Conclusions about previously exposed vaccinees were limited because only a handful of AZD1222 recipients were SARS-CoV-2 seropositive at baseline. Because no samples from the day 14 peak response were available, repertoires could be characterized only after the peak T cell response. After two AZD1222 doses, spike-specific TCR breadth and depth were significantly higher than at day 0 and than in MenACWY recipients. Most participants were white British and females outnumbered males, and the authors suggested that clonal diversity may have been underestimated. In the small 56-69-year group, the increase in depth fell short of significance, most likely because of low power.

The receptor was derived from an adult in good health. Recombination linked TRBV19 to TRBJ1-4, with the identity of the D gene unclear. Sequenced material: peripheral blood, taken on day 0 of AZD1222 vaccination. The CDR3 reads CASTDNGLSREKLFF. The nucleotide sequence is TGTGCCAGTACCGATAATGGGCTCTCTAGGGAAAAACTGTTTTTT.